The next 11 T cell receptor beta chains were all read from a single sample in a study of T cells after yellow fever vaccination. A single record per CDR3 protein comes from TCRdb applying MiXCR to the 5' RACE reads. The sample yields tens of thousands of distinct CDR3 sequences, approximately 7.7% seen once. This material consisted of CD8+ T cells sorted from PBMCs, taken more than 4 days after the first yellow fever vaccination. The receptors were gathered from a man aged 18 to 29 who received the YFV17D yellow fever vaccine.

In this sample, this clonotype turned up a few times. This chain links TRBV11-2 with TRBJ2-3; 10 nucleotides line up with TRBD2. This CDR3 has 20 residues. V was clipped by 3 bases and J by 4 bases; unmatched bases: 19. The germline gives CDR1 SGHAT, CDR2 FQNNGV. Here the CDR3 reads CASSFSGRMVSGGAPDTQYF. CDR3 nucleotide sequence: TGTGCCAGCAGCTTCTCGGGTCGAATGGTCAGCGGGGGGGCCCCAGATACGCAGTATTTT.

The rearrangement links TRBV6-5 to TRBJ1-2; D is possibly TRBD1 (6 bases). The CDR3 loop spans 15 amino acids. Trimming left V 3 bases short and J 6 bases short, with 17 bases between. CDR1 MNHEY and CDR2 SVGAGI come from the germline V gene. The CDR3 region is CASSYGQGITNGYTF. CDR3 in DNA: TGTGCCAGCAGTTATGGGCAGGGGATTACGAATGGCTACACCTTC.

The rearrangement joins TRBV6-5 to TRBJ1-2, with a weak D call TRBD1 (5 bases). Germline V CDR1 and CDR2: MNHEY, SVGAGI. The CDR3 sequence is 17 residues long. V lost 0 bases and J 2 bases, leaving 16 bases between the germline ends. CDR3 loop: CASSYSSPIGGNYGYTF. CDR3 nucleotides: TGTGCCAGCAGTTACTCGAGCCCGATCGGGGGAAACTATGGCTACACCTTC.

Worth noting for this clonotype: A much larger clonotype is one base distant, so this may be a read error. The chain employs TRBV6-2 or TRBV6-3 and TRBJ1-2; D is undetermined. The germline CDR1 and CDR2 sequences are MNHEY and SVGEGT. CDR3 size: 14 residues. The CDR3 spells CANSSGLVTYGYTF. The CDR3 region has the DNA TGTGCCAACAGTTCTGGACTTGTCACATATGGCTACACCTTC.

This clonotype was seen many times. The chain employs TRBV7-9 and TRBJ2-1; D unclear. V was cut by 5 bases and J by 12 bases, with 14 bases left in between. The CDR3 sequence is 12 residues long. Germline V CDR1 and CDR2: SEHNR, FQNEAQ (reference sequence). The CDR3 spells CASSVAIYGQFF. CDR3 DNA sequence: TGTGCCAGCAGCGTTGCGATATACGGGCAGTTCTTC.

This clonotype was detected only a few times. V is TRBV4-1 and J is TRBJ2-1; TRBD2 aligns across 7 bases. V was pared by 7 bases and J by 8 bases, with 11 bases of the junction left unmatched. Germline V gene sequence: CDR1 MGHRA, CDR2 YSYEKL. The CDR3 contains 14 residues. In DNA, the CDR3 is TGCGCCAGCACCACCCAGCGGGGTAGTGATGAGCAGTTCTTC. Translating it yields CASTTQRGSDEQFF.

The rearrangement links TRBV7-8 to TRBJ1-5, with TRBD1 as a possible D gene (5 bases). Germline CDR1 and CDR2: SGHVS and FQNEAQ. The V and J ends lost 5 bases and 9 bases respectively, with 20 bases between them. The CDR3 loop spans 15 amino acids. CDR3 region: CASSPGGTQHLPQHF. CDR3 bases: TGTGCCAGCAGCCCTGGGGGGACTCAACATCTGCCCCAGCATTTT.

The V and J genes are TRBV29-1 and TRBJ2-5; a weak D match, TRBD2 (7 bases). The CDR3 loop spans 21 amino acids. Trimming shortened V by 8 bases and J by 5 bases, and 42 bases separated the two germline ends. In germline, CDR1 is SQVTM, CDR2 ANQGSEA. CDR3 loop: CSHPPRGLAQGPRGARETQYF. The CDR3 bases are TGCAGCCACCCCCCACGTGGTCTCGCCCAAGGGCCTCGGGGGGCTCGTGAGACCCAGTACTTC. The full variable domain, with the rest looked up from reference TRBV29-1 and TRBJ2-5, is SAVISQKPSRDICQRGTSLTIQCQVDSQVTMMFWYRQQPGQSLTLIATANQGSEATYESGFVIDKFPISRPNLTFSTLTVSNMSPEDSSIYLCSHPPRGLAQGPRGARETQYFGPGTRLLVL.

The chain joins TRBV20-1 to TRBJ1-1; a possible D gene is TRBD1 (5 bases). The CDR3 contains 18 residues. Trimming took 2 bases from V and 0 from J, leaving 22 bases between them. Germline-derived CDR1 and CDR2 are DFQATT and SNEGSKA (reference sequence). The CDR3 DNA reads as TGCAGTGCTAGAACCGACAGTCTACTTATATCCATGAACACTGAAGCTTTCTTT. It codes for CSARTDSLLISMNTEAFF.

This clonotype was seen more than once but under ten times. J is TRBJ2-5 and V is TRBV6-6; the D call may be TRBD1 or TRBD2 (5 bases each). Per germline, CDR1 MNHNY and CDR2 SVGAGI (reference sequence). Trimming took off 5 bases at V and 5 bases at J, with 12 bases between the two ends. The CDR3 consists of 13 residues. CDR3 residues: CASSPGRRETQYF. In DNA form, the CDR3 reads TGTGCCAGCAGTCCGGGACGGCGGGAGACCCAGTACTTC.

This clonotype has a count of ten or more. This chain links TRBV4-1 with TRBJ1-6, with a possible D match to TRBD1 (6 bases). Trimming shortened V by 4 bases and J by 10 bases, and 14 bases separated the two germline ends. The CDR3 sequence is 14 residues long. Germline V lookup: CDR1 MGHRA, CDR2 YSYEKL. The CDR3 coding sequence is TGCGCCAGCAGCCCACAGGGTCTGGAATCACCCCTCCACTTT. It codes for CASSPQGLESPLHF.